One and the same sample provided the 28 T cell receptor beta chains below, sequenced in a study of blood T cell repertoires in COVID-19 (dated by TCRdb to 2020 to 2021). The library was prepared using the immunoSEQ multiplex PCR assay. The clones in this table, taken by TCRdb from immuneACCESS, are in-frame only. Not every clone is retained; where verified, under half of the shortfall comes from an unresolved V gene, and the cause of the rest is unknown. Within this sample are around 150,000 clones, with over 60% of them counted one time only. The ten top clones hold roughly 8.4% of the sample. Sequencing input: peripheral blood. The origin of the receptors is a man aged 55 to 70 with acute or convalescent COVID-19.

The chain has TRBV4-2 and TRBJ2-6, with TRBD2 matching over 7 bases. Germline assignment: CDR1 LGHNA and CDR2 YNFKEQ. V shed 0 bases and J 4 bases; nucleotides not matched to a gene: 6. The CDR3 consists of 17 residues. CDR3 nucleotides: TGTGCCAGCAGCCAAGAGGGCGGGGGAGGAGGGGCCAACGTCCTGACTTTC. Translated: CASSQEGGGGGANVLTF.

CDR3 protein: CATSGRTLDRGSETQYF. The CDR3 region has the DNA TGTGCCACCAGTGGTCGTACGTTGGACAGGGGGTCAGAGACCCAGTACTTC. This sequence joins TRBV24-1 and TRBJ2-5, with 10 bases identical to TRBD1. CDR1 and CDR2 (germline): KGHDR, SFDVKD. V lost 5 bases and J lost 4; bases outside the gene matches: 12. CDR3 size: 17 residues.

V usage is TRBV19 and J usage is TRBJ1-5; tentatively, D is TRBD1 (6 bases). The length of the CDR3 is 15 residues. V was shortened by 6 bases and J by 0 bases, with 12 bases between the two germline ends. Looked up from germline, CDR1 is LNHDA and CDR2 is SQIVND (reference sequence). Here the CDR3 reads CASSWTAYSNQPQHF. Here the CDR3 DNA reads TGTGCCAGTAGCTGGACAGCCTATAGCAATCAGCCCCAGCATTTT.

As regards this clone: The sample holds other DNA sequences that translate to the same CDR3. The V call is TRBV4-1, the J call TRBJ2-7; possibly TRBD2 for D (6 bases). In germline, CDR1 is MGHRA, CDR2 YSYEKL. The V end was cut by 1 base, the J end by 0 bases, with 10 bases between. The CDR3 loop spans 15 amino acids. CDR3 amino acids: CASSQVGGGSYEQYF. The CDR3 DNA is TGCGCCAGCAGCCAAGTGGGGGGTGGCTCCTACGAGCAGTACTTC.

The chain has TRBV5-8 and TRBJ1-1; 8 bases align to TRBD1. The CDR3 loop spans 16 amino acids. The junction had 6 bases not matched to a gene; V was cut back by 0 bases and J by 2 bases. CDR1 is SGHTS, CDR2 YDEGEE, per germline. CDR3 residues: CASSLGQGAINTEAFF. CDR3 coding DNA: TGTGCCAGCAGCTTGGGGCAGGGGGCGATTAACACTGAAGCTTTCTTT.

CDR3 in amino acids: CASSKDWASGGTGELFF. Here the CDR3 DNA reads TGTGCCAGCAGCAAAGATTGGGCTAGCGGGGGCACCGGGGAGCTGTTTTTT. The chain is built from TRBV21-1 and TRBJ2-2; TRBD2 is the table's D call, not checked against the DNA. TRBV21-1 is a pseudogene. This CDR3 comprises 17 residues.

J is TRBJ1-1 and V is TRBV6-5; D uncertain. The CDR3 has 11 residues. V shed 7 bases and J shed 3 bases, with 6 bases lying between them. CDR1 MNHEY and CDR2 SVGAGI come from the germline V gene. The CDR3 is CASTFHTEAFF. In DNA form, the CDR3 reads TGTGCCAGCACTTTCCACACTGAAGCTTTCTTT.

The chain uses TRBV30 and TRBJ2-7; 7 bases are a match to TRBD2. V gave up 1 base and J gave up 2 bases; unmatched junction bases: 5. The CDR3 is 14 amino acids. The germline CDR1 and CDR2 sequences are GTSNPN and SVGIG (reference sequence). CDR3 nucleotide sequence: TGTGCCTGGAGTGGGGGGGGTCTCCCCTACGAGCAGTACTTC. It encodes CAWSGGGLPYEQYF.

This chain links TRBV18 with TRBJ1-1; no clear D. Germline V gene sequence: CDR1 KGHSH, CDR2 LQKENI. V was cut by 2 bases and J by 3 bases, with 13 bases left in between. CDR3 length: 15 residues. CDR3: CASSPGARRHTEAFF. In nucleotides, the CDR3 is TGTGCCAGCTCACCAGGAGCACGTAGGCACACTGAAGCTTTCTTT. Supplemented by reference TRBV18 and TRBJ1-1, the full variable domain reads NAGVMQNPRHLVRRRGQEARLRCSPMKGHSHVYWYRQLPEEGLKFMVYLQKENIIDESGMPKERFSAEFPKEGPSILRIQQVVRGDSAAYFCASSPGARRHTEAFFGQGTRLTVV.

The chain links TRBV14 to TRBJ1-2; D is perhaps TRBD1 (6 bases). CDR1 is SGHDN, CDR2 FVKESK, per germline. The germline V and J ends were trimmed by 4 bases and 2 bases, with 17 bases remaining between them. The CDR3 runs 16 residues. This CDR3 reads CASSPTGTPRNYGYTF. The CDR3 nucleotides read TGTGCCAGCAGCCCCACAGGGACACCGAGAAACTATGGCTACACCTTC.

The J gene is TRBJ2-5, the V gene TRBV7-8, with TRBD2 matching 12 bases. Trimming removed 5 bases from V and 4 bases from J; junction bases left unmatched: 11. Germline assignment: CDR1 SGHVS and CDR2 FQNEAQ. This CDR3 comprises 17 residues. CDR3 nucleotides: TGTGCCAGCAGCCTGATGGGGCTAGCGGGGGGGCGAGAGACCCAGTACTTC. Translating it yields CASSLMGLAGGRETQYF. The full variable domain, completed using reference TRBV7-8 and TRBJ2-5, is GAGVSQSPRYKVAKRGQDVALRCDPISGHVSLFWYQQALGQGPEFLTYFQNEAQLDKSGLPSDRFFAERPEGSVSTLKIQRTQQEDSAVYLCASSLMGLAGGRETQYFGPGTRLLVL.

CDR3 protein: CASSVTSGGPSYEQYF. CDR3 DNA sequence: TGTGCCAGCAGTGTTACTAGCGGGGGGCCCTCCTACGAGCAGTACTTC. The rearrangement links TRBV6-1 to TRBJ2-7; 12 nucleotides match TRBD2. With V trimmed by 4 bases and J by 0 bases, 4 bases remained unmatched. The CDR3 contains 16 residues. From germline, CDR1 is MNHNS and CDR2 SASEGT.

The chain combines TRBV9 with TRBJ2-7, with 7 positions matching TRBD2. This CDR3 comprises 14 residues. V lost 0 bases to trimming and J lost 5 bases; unmatched junction nucleotides: 5. CDR1 is SGDLS and CDR2 is YYNGEE in the germline V gene. In nucleotides, the CDR3 is TGTGCCAGCAGCGTAGGTCCGGGGGGTGACGAGCAGTACTTC. It encodes CASSVGPGGDEQYF.

The chain joins TRBV12-3 or TRBV12-4 to TRBJ2-7, with D possibly matching TRBD2 (5 bases). The CDR3 contains 13 residues. V lost 3 bases and J lost 9, with 15 bases in between. CDR3 amino acids: CASSLSSAAVQYF. The CDR3 region has the DNA TGTGCCAGCAGTTTGTCCTCGGCAGCGGTGCAGTACTTC.

The chain joins TRBV6-5 to TRBJ1-1, with TRBD1 matching over 7 bases. The CDR3 extends over 13 amino acids. V shed 7 bases, J shed 3 bases, and the junction held 5 bases outside the gene matches. In germline, CDR1 is MNHEY, CDR2 SVGAGI. This CDR3 is CASTQGGYTEAFF. The CDR3 DNA reads TGTGCCAGCACTCAAGGGGGCTACACTGAAGCTTTCTTT.

The gene calls are TRBV19 and TRBJ2-7, with TRBD2 as a possible D gene (5 bases). Trimming took 3 bases from V and 3 from J, leaving 9 bases between them. Germline lookup yields CDR1 LNHDA and CDR2 SQIVND (reference sequence). The CDR3 has 13 amino acids. The CDR3 DNA is TGTGCCAGTAGTATCGGACTGAACTACGAGCAGTACTTC. It codes for CASSIGLNYEQYF.

This chain links TRBV6-2 or TRBV6-3 with TRBJ2-3; tentative D call: TRBD1 (5 bases). CDR1 and CDR2 from the germline V gene are MNHEY and SVGEGT. Trimming took off 6 bases at V and 5 bases at J, with 15 bases between the two ends. The CDR3 extends over 14 amino acids. The CDR3 reads CASSHRLVKDTQYF. CDR3 sequence (DNA): TGTGCCAGCAGCCACAGGCTAGTCAAAGATACGCAGTATTTT.

This clone was observed a handful of times. The rearrangement joins TRBV29-1 to TRBJ1-2, with 7 positions matching TRBD1. The V gene end was trimmed by 3 bases and the J gene end by 3 bases; junction bases not matched to a gene: 13. Looked up from germline, CDR1 is SQVTM and CDR2 is ANQGSEA. The CDR3 is 16 residues long. As DNA, the CDR3 is TGCAGCGTTGAGGGGGGACTTGACAGGGACGACTATGGCTACACCTTC. Encoded protein: CSVEGGLDRDDYGYTF.

The chain carries TRBV6-1 and TRBJ2-5; 10 bases are shared with TRBD2. Per germline, CDR1 MNHNS and CDR2 SASEGT. The CDR3 runs to 16 residues. The V gene end was trimmed by 3 bases and the J gene end by 4 bases; junction bases not matched to a gene: 8. CDR3 region: CASSDSPAGGRETQYF. In nucleotides, the CDR3 is TGTGCCAGCAGTGATTCTCCAGCGGGGGGGCGAGAGACCCAGTACTTC.

The rearrangement uses TRBV19 and TRBJ2-7, with 9 nucleotides matching TRBD2. The CDR3 length is 15 residues. CDR1 LNHDA and CDR2 SQIVND come from the germline V gene (reference sequence). J lost 4 bases, V lost 5 bases, and 9 bases had no gene match. The CDR3 sequence is CASSDASGGMYEQYF. The CDR3 region has the DNA TGTGCCAGTAGTGATGCCAGCGGGGGGATGTACGAGCAGTACTTC.

This chain uses TRBV6-5 with TRBJ2-1; 10 nucleotides line up with TRBD1. J was trimmed by 7 bases and V by 5 bases; bases with no gene match: 5. Germline V gene sequence: CDR1 MNHEY, CDR2 SVGAGI. The CDR3 sequence is 14 residues long. The CDR3 loop reads CASSHPGQGNEQFF. In DNA, the CDR3 is TGTGCCAGCAGTCACCCGGGACAGGGGAATGAGCAGTTCTTC.

The chain carries TRBV11-1 and TRBJ2-7, with TRBD1 identical over 9 bases. Germline CDR1 and CDR2: SGHAT and FQDESV (reference sequence). The CDR3 contains 15 residues. The V gene end was trimmed by 5 bases and the J gene end by 5 bases; junction bases not matched to a gene: 10. The CDR3 DNA reads TGTGCCAGCAGCCCTCCAACAGGGGGCGTGAACGAGCAGTACTTC. Its protein is CASSPPTGGVNEQYF.

This clone appeared a single time. The genes are TRBV5-4 and TRBJ2-5; D is possibly TRBD1 (6 bases). Trimming shortened V by 4 bases and J by 1 base, and 11 bases separated the two germline ends. CDR3 length: 14 amino acids. Germline CDR1 SGHNT, CDR2 YYREEE (reference sequence). CDR3 residues: CASSPWGLQETQYF. The CDR3 region has the DNA TGTGCCAGCAGCCCTTGGGGGCTCCAAGAGACCCAGTACTTC.

This chain connects TRBV24-1 to TRBJ2-3; 8 bases fit TRBD2. Germline-derived CDR1 and CDR2 are KGHDR and SFDVKD. The J segment lost 7 bases and the V segment lost 2 bases, leaving 10 bases of the junction unmatched. CDR3 length: 16 amino acids. The CDR3 sequence: CATSDSPGGRSHTQYF. The CDR3 nucleotides are TGTGCCACCAGTGATTCTCCGGGGGGGCGGTCTCATACGCAGTATTTT.

Notes on this clone: A read error may produce the germline difference seen at one junction end. The chain carries TRBV5-4 and TRBJ1-1, with 8 nucleotides matching TRBD1. CDR3 length equals 14 residues. Germline CDR1 and CDR2: SGHNT and YYREEE (reference sequence). In DNA, the CDR3 is TGTGCCAGCAGTTTGGACAGGGCGAACACTGAAGCTTTCTTT. This translates into CASSLDRANTEAFF.

The chain is built from TRBV9 and TRBJ1-1, with 9 bases lining up with TRBD1. J was trimmed by 5 bases and V by 3 bases; bases with no gene match: 8. The CDR3 is 15 amino acids. Per the germline V gene, CDR1 is SGDLS and CDR2 is YYNGEE. CDR3 residues: CASSARDRGTTEAFF. The CDR3 DNA reads as TGTGCCAGCAGCGCTCGCGACAGGGGGACTACTGAAGCTTTCTTT.

V is TRBV4-2 and J is TRBJ1-2; the D gene is possibly TRBD1 (5 bases). The CDR3 consists of 17 residues. The germline CDR1 and CDR2 sequences are LGHNA and YNFKEQ. V was shortened by 0 bases and J by 1 base, with 15 bases between the two germline ends. CDR3 nucleotides: TGTGCCAGCAGCCAAGATTGGCAGGGCTCTCTTAACTATGGCTACACCTTC. Its translation: CASSQDWQGSLNYGYTF.

This clone was counted a single time. The V gene is TRBV4-1, the J gene TRBJ2-7, with TRBD2 matching 7 bases. CDR3 size: 15 residues. Trimming at V came to 0 bases and at J to 4 bases, leaving 6 bases not matched to a gene. CDR1 MGHRA and CDR2 YSYEKL come from the germline V gene. CDR3 amino acids: CASSQERGEYYEQYF. CDR3 coding DNA: TGCGCCAGCAGCCAAGAACGGGGGGAGTATTACGAGCAGTACTTC.